These 4 T cell receptor beta chains came from one sample sequenced in a study of T cell responses to AZD1222 COVID-19 vaccine. Data came from immunoSEQ multiplex PCR; TCRdb stores just in-frame clones and leaves some out. Of more than 95,000 clones in the sample, more than 80% are singletons; the top ten hold around 1.5%. The source was peripheral blood, collected on day 0 of AZD1222 vaccination. The receptors derive from an adult in good health.

The rearrangement links TRBV18 to TRBJ2-7, with 7 bases lining up with TRBD2. J lost 1 base, V lost 5 bases, and 11 bases had no gene match. This CDR3 spans 16 amino acids. CDR1 is KGHSH and CDR2 is LQKENI in the germline V gene. This CDR3 is CASSKPSGGLSYEQYF. Written as DNA, the CDR3 is TGTGCCAGCTCAAAGCCTAGCGGAGGGCTGTCCTACGAGCAGTACTTC.

The V gene is TRBV5-1, the J gene TRBJ2-2; TRBD2 matches at 10 bases. The CDR3 consists of 16 residues. Per germline, CDR1 SGHRS and CDR2 YFSETQ. J gave up 0 bases and V 4 bases, and 3 bases lay outside the gene matches. The CDR3 coding sequence is TGCGCCAGCAGCCCGGGACTAGCGACGAACACCGGGGAGCTGTTTTTT. This gives the protein CASSPGLATNTGELFF.

The chain carries TRBV30 and TRBJ2-7; D perhaps matches TRBD1 (5 bases). V gave up 2 bases and J gave up 2 bases, with 13 bases separating them. From germline, CDR1 is GTSNPN and CDR2 SVGIG (reference sequence). There are 14 residues in the CDR3. DNA of the CDR3: TGTGCCTGGAGTTCTATGACAGCAACCTACGAGCAGTACTTC. It encodes CAWSSMTATYEQYF.

This sequence joins TRBV19 and TRBJ2-7; D is ambiguous. This CDR3 spans 15 amino acids. V was clipped by 4 bases and J by 3 bases, with 16 bases between them. Germline V gene data show CDR1 as LNHDA and CDR2 as SQIVND (reference sequence). This CDR3 reads CASSTQSRQLYEQYF. The CDR3 coding sequence is TGTGCCAGTAGTACCCAAAGCAGGCAGCTCTACGAGCAGTACTTC.